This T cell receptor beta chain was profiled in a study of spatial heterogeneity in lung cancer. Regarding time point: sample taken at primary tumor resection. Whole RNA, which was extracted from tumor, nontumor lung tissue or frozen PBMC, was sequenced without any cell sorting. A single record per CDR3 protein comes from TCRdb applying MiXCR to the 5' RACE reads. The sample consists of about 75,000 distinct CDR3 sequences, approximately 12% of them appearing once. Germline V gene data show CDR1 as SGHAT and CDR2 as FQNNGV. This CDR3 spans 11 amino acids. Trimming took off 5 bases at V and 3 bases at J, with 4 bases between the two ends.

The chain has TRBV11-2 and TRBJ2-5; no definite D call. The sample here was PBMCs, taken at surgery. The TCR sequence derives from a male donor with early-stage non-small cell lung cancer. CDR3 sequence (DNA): TGTGCCAGCAGCCATGAAGAGACCCAGTACTTC. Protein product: CASSHEETQYF.